The rows below give T cell receptor beta chains drawn from one sample of a study of lymphopenia after photon versus proton radiotherapy. Libraries were prepared by immunoSEQ multiplex PCR; TCRdb keeps only in-frame clonotypes and omits some of them. The table lists around 150,000 clones, 70% to 90% of them singletons. Sample: peripheral blood, taken from a patient treated with photon-based radiotherapy. The receptor set was obtained from a man aged 45-65 years with gastric cancer. Both conserved end residues are part of each CDR3. Each record gives: V gene, J gene, clone size, D gene, CDR3 DNA, CDR3 protein. The D gene is left open where the match is weak. Clone size is given for some rows only: seen once, a few or many times, or a class if the clone is expanded.

>TRBV29-1|TRBJ1-2|-|TRBD1
TGCAGCGTTGAAAGGACAGGGTATGGCTACACCTTC
CSVERTGYGYTF
>TRBV7-9|TRBJ2-3|-|-
TGTGCCAGCAGCTTAGGCGGCACAGATACGCAGTATTTT
CASSLGGTDTQYF
>TRBV5-1|TRBJ1-4|-|-
TGCGCCAGCAGCGGGACCATAAATGAAAAACTGTTTTTT
CASSGTINEKLFF
>TRBV27|TRBJ2-7|-|-
TGTGCCAGCAGTTACAACAGGGATACCCACGAGCAGTACTTC
CASSYNRDTHEQYF
>TRBV6-5|TRBJ1-5|-|-
TGTGCCAGCAGTTACTCGATGAGCAATCAGCCCCAGCATTTT
CASSYSMSNQPQHF
>TRBV5-1|TRBJ2-1|-|-
TGCGCCAGCAGCTTGGGGCCCGAAGCCGGGAGCTCCTACAATGAGCAGTTCTTC
CASSLGPEAGSSYNEQFF
>TRBV5-1|TRBJ2-7|-|TRBD1
TGCGCCAGCAGCTCCGGACAGGGCGGGGACGAGCAGTACTTC
CASSSGQGGDEQYF
>TRBV12-2|TRBJ2-7|-|-
TGTGCAAGTCGCCGTGCGGGGAGACTACTTTACGAGCAGTACTTC
CASRRAGRLLYEQYF
>TRBV18|TRBJ2-7|-|TRBD2
TGTGCCAGCTCACCTAGCGGGAGCTCCTACGAGCAGTACTTC
CASSPSGSSYEQYF
>TRBV27|TRBJ1-2|-|-
TGTGCCAGCAGCCCCGGGGGTCCATCCTATGGCTACACCTTC
CASSPGGPSYGYTF
>TRBV4-2|TRBJ2-1|-|-
TGTGCCAGCAGCCAAGCCACCTCATTCCATGAGCAGTTCTTC
CASSQATSFHEQFF
>TRBV18|TRBJ1-5|once|TRBD1
TGTGCCAGCTCGGGACAGAATAGCAATCAGCCCCAGCATTTT
CASSGQNSNQPQHF
>TRBV10-3|TRBJ2-5|-|-
TGTGCCATCAGTGAGACAGGTGGAGAGACCCAGTACTTC
CAISETGGETQYF
>TRBV7-6|TRBJ2-5|-|TRBD1
TGTGCCAGCAGACCCCGACAGGGCATAGAAGAGACCCAGTACTTC
CASRPRQGIEETQYF
>TRBV5-6|TRBJ1-1|-|TRBD1
TGTGCCAGCAGCACGCGGACAGGGGGCCTCACTGAAGCTTTCTTT
CASSTRTGGLTEAFF
>TRBV6-6|TRBJ2-5|-|TRBD1
TGTGCCAGCAGCACAGGGGATCGGGGTCAGTCAGAGACCCAGTACTTC
CASSTGDRGQSETQYF
>TRBV5-5|TRBJ2-5|-|TRBD2
TGTGCCAGCAGCTTGTGGGCGGGAGAAGGGGTAGAGACCCAGTACTTC
CASSLWAGEGVETQYF
>TRBV27|TRBJ1-2|few|TRBD1
TGTGCCAGCAGTTTTAATGCAGGGGGCGGCTATGGCTACACCTTC
CASSFNAGGGYGYTF
>TRBV9|TRBJ1-4|-|-
TGTGCCAGCAGTCGTGGGTTAGGTGAAAAACTGTTTTTT
CASSRGLGEKLFF
>TRBV6-5|TRBJ1-2|-|-
TGTGCCAGCAGCCGGCTATTCAAGACGTCTTTGATCTACACCTTC
CASSRLFKTSLIYTF
>TRBV6-1|TRBJ1-5|once|-
TGTGCCAGCAGTGAATTAACAGTTGATCAGCCCCAGCATTTT
CASSELTVDQPQHF
>TRBV28|TRBJ2-7|-|TRBD1
TGTGCCAGCATTCCTGGACAGGCCGCCCAGGAGCAGTACTTC
CASIPGQAAQEQYF
>TRBV11-3|TRBJ2-3|-|-
TGTGCCAGCAGCCCAGGGGGGGCGAGCACAGATACGCAGTATTTT
CASSPGGASTDTQYF
>TRBV5-4|TRBJ2-7|-|TRBD2
TGTGCCAGCAGCATGGGGACTAGCAGCCTCTACGAGCAGTACTTC
CASSMGTSSLYEQYF
>TRBV6-5|TRBJ1-1|-|-
TGTGCCAGCAGTTACTCGAGATCCCTAAACACTGAAGCTTTCTTT
CASSYSRSLNTEAFF
>TRBV15|TRBJ1-1|-|-
TGTGCCACCAGCACCGGGGGTATGGGCACTGAAGCTTTCTTT
CATSTGGMGTEAFF
>TRBV19|TRBJ2-3|-|TRBD2
TGTGCCAGTACTTCCGGGATTACGGGACTAGCGGGAGCCACAGATACGCAGTATTTT
CASTSGITGLAGATDTQYF
>TRBV2|TRBJ1-2|-|-
TGTGCCAGCAGTGAAGCAGTTAATGGTGGCTACACCTTC
CASSEAVNGGYTF
>TRBV14|TRBJ1-4|-|TRBD1
TGTGCCAGCAGCCAGTTCGGACAGGCTAATGAAAAACTGTTTTTT
CASSQFGQANEKLFF
>TRBV6-5|TRBJ2-7|once|-
TGTGCCAGCAGTTACTCACCTGGGACCCACGAGCAGTACTTC
CASSYSPGTHEQYF
>TRBV5-1|TRBJ2-7|-|-
TGCGCCAGCAGCTTAGGGGAACGGCGCTACGAGCAGTACTTC
CASSLGERRYEQYF
>TRBV14|TRBJ2-2|-|-
TGTGCCAGCAGGCCCTTTTTGAACACCGGGGAGCTGTTTTTT
CASRPFLNTGELFF
>TRBV9|TRBJ2-7|-|TRBD2
TGTGCCAGCAGCGTAGGGGCTAGCGGTTACTACGAGCAGTACTTC
CASSVGASGYYEQYF
>TRBV11-3|TRBJ2-1|-|TRBD2
TGTGCCAGCAGCTTAAGCGGGGGACACTTCCATGAGCAGTTCTTC
CASSLSGGHFHEQFF
>TRBV19|TRBJ1-1|-|-
TGTGCCAGCACAACTAACCTGAACACTGAAGCTTTCTTT
CASTTNLNTEAFF
>TRBV10-3|TRBJ1-5|once|-
TGTGCCATCGGAGACAGGTACAATCAGCCCCAGCATTTT
CAIGDRYNQPQHF
>TRBV7-3|TRBJ2-1|-|-
TGTGCCAGCAGCTCTCAGGGGAATGAGCAGTTCTTC
CASSSQGNEQFF
>TRBV9|TRBJ2-1|-|TRBD2
TGTGCCAGCAGCGCCCGAGGGGGACTAGCTATGAGTTATGAGCAGTTCTTC
CASSARGGLAMSYEQFF
>TRBV2|TRBJ1-5|-|TRBD1
TGTGCCAGCAGGGGGGGACAGGCAAATCAGCCCCAGCATTTT
CASRGGQANQPQHF
>TRBV25-1|TRBJ2-7|-|TRBD2
TGTGCCAGCAGTGGGGCGGGAGGGCTCTACGAGCAGTACTTC
CASSGAGGLYEQYF
>TRBV5-1|TRBJ2-3|-|TRBD2
TGCGCCAGCAGCCCCTCTCCCGGGACTAGCGCCATCGGGGAGTATTTT
CASSPSPGTSAIGEYF
>TRBV7-2|TRBJ1-2|-|-
TGTGCCAGCAGTCCCGGACAGTCTAACTATGGCTACACCTTC
CASSPGQSNYGYTF
>TRBV5-4|TRBJ1-1|-|TRBD1
TGTGCCAGCAAACCCGGGACAGTGAACACTGAAGCTTTCTTT
CASKPGTVNTEAFF
>TRBV7-8|TRBJ1-4|-|-
TGTGCCAGCAGCTTAGGACAGAAGACTAATGAAAAACTGTTTTTT
CASSLGQKTNEKLFF
>TRBV5-8|TRBJ2-7|-|-
TGTGCCAGCAGCTTGAACCGGGAATCCTACGAGCAGTACTTC
CASSLNRESYEQYF
>TRBV7-8|TRBJ1-4|once|TRBD1
TGTGCCAGCAGCTTAACAGGGGGGGGTGAAAAACTGTTTTTT
CASSLTGGGEKLFF
>TRBV9|TRBJ1-3|few|-
TGTGCCAGCAGCCCAGTGGGAGGTAGCTCTGGAAACACCATATATTTT
CASSPVGGSSGNTIYF
>TRBV14|TRBJ2-7|-|-
TGTGCCAGCAGCGCGACAGCCTTCGCCGAGCAGTACTTC
CASSATAFAEQYF
>TRBV5-4|TRBJ2-3|-|TRBD2
TGTGCCAGCAGGTCCGGGACTAGCGGGCGCACAGATACGCAGTATTTT
CASRSGTSGRTDTQYF
>TRBV19|TRBJ1-1|-|-
TGTGCCAGTAGTATAGCCCGGGCCAGTCAAACCTACACTGAAGCTTTCTTT
CASSIARASQTYTEAFF